Included here is one T cell receptor beta chain sequence, with context. The antigen is undetermined. The J segment lost 1 base and the V segment lost 4 bases, leaving 6 bases of the junction unmatched. The CDR3 is 16 amino acids. Germline V gene sequence: CDR1 ENHRY, CDR2 SYGVKD. The sample is drawn from a study of shared clonotypes between healthy human individuals. Overall study findings and caveats: For naive CD4 cells, roughly 5.5% of clonotypes were shared across a few donors.

TCRdb keeps only in-frame clones here, not all; method: immunoSEQ multiplex PCR. The sample yields about 610,000 clones, approximately 97% seen once. Sequenced input: naive CD4+ T cells sorted from blood. Specified subset: CD45RA+ positively selected. The TCR sequence derives from a woman aged 30 to 39 in good health. This rearrangement joins TRBV10-3 to TRBJ2-7, with 11 bases that match TRBD2. CDR3 region: CAISGVAGGTSYEQYF. The DNA for the CDR3 is TGTGCCATCAGTGGGGTAGCGGGGGGGACTTCCTACGAGCAGTACTTC.